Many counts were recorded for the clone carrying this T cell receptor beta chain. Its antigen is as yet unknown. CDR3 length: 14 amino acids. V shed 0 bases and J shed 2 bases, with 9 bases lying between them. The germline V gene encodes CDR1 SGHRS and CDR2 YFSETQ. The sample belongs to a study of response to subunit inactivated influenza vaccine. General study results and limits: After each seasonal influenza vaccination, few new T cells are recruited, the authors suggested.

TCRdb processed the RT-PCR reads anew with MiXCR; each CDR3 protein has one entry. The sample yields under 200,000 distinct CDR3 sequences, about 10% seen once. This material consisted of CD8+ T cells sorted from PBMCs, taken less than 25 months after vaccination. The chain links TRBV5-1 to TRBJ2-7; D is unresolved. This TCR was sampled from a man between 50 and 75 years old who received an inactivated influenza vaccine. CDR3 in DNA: TGCGCCAGCAGCTTGGGCGTCAGCACCTACGAGCAGTACTTC. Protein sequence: CASSLGVSTYEQYF.